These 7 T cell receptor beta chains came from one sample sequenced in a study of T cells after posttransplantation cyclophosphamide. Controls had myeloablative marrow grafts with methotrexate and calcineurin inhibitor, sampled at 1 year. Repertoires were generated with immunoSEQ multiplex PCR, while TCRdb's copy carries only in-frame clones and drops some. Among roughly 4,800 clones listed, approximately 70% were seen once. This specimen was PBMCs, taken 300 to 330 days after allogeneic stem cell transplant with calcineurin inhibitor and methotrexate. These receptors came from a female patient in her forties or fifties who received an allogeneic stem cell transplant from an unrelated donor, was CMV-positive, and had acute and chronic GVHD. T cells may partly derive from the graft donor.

CDR3: CATSRAYSTDTQYF. In DNA form, the CDR3 reads TGTGCCACCTCGAGGGCCTATAGCACAGATACGCAGTATTTT. V gene TRBV19 combines with J gene TRBJ2-3; TRBD2 is a possible D gene (5 bases). Per germline, CDR1 LNHDA and CDR2 SQIVND (reference sequence). The CDR3 has 14 residues. Trimming cost V 10 bases and J 0 bases, with 14 bases left between them.

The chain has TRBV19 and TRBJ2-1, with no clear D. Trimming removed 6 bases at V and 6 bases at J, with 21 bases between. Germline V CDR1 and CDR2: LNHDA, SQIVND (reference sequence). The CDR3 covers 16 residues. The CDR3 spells CASSPPRSSGFNEQFF. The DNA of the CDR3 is TGTGCCAGTAGCCCGCCGCGGAGTAGTGGATTCAATGAGCAGTTCTTC.

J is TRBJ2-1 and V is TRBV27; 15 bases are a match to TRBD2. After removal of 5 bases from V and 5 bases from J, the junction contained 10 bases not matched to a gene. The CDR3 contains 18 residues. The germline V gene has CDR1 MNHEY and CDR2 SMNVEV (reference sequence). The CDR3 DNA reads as TGTGCCAGCAGTCTAAAGGGACTAGCGGGGGGCCCGCACAATGAGCAGTTCTTC. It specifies CASSLKGLAGGPHNEQFF.

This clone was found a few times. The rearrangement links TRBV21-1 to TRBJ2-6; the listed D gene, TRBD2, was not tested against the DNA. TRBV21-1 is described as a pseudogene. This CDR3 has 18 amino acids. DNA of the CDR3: TGTGCCAGCAGGATTTGTCTAGCTACAACAAGTCGGGCCAACGTCCTGACTTTC. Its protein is CASRICLATTSRANVLTF.

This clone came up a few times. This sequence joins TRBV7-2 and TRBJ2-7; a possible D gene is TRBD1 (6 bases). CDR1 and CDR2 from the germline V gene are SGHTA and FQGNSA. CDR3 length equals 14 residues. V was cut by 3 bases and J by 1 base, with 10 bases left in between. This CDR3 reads CASSFGQPSYEQYF. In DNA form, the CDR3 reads TGTGCCAGCAGCTTTGGACAGCCTTCCTACGAGCAGTACTTC.

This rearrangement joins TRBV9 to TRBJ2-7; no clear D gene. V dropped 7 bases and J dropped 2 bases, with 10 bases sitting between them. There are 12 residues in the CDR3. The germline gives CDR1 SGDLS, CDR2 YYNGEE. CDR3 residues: CASGDGAYEQYF. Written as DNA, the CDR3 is TGTGCCAGCGGCGACGGAGCCTACGAGCAGTACTTC.

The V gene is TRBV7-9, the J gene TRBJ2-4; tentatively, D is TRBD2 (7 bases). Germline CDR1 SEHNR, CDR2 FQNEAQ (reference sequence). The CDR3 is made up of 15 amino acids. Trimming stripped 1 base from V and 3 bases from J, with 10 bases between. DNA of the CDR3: TGTGCCAGCAGCTTAGAAGGGGGGGTCAAAAACATTCAGTACTTC. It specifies CASSLEGGVKNIQYF.